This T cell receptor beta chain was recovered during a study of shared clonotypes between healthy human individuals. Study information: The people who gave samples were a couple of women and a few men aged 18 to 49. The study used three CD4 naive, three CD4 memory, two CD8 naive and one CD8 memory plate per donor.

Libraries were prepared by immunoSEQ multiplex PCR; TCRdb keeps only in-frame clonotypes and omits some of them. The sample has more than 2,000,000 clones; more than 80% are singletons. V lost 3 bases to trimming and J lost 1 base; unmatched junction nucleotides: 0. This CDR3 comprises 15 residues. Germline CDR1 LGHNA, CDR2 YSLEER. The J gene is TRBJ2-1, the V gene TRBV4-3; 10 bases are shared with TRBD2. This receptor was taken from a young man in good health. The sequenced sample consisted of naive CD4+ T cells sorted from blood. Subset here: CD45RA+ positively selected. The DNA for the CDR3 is TGCGCCAGCAGCCAGACTAGCGGGTCCTACAATGAGCAGTTCTTC. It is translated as CASSQTSGSYNEQFF.